A single T cell receptor (beta chain) is shown here with its context. Its antigen has not been determined. The sample holds no much larger clone one base away, and base qualities are not on file. TCRbeta CDR3 regions were amplified from genomic DNA using the immunoSEQ Assay, a bias-controlled multiplex PCR. Per the original workflow: The number of nucleated cells in each sample was estimated from the amplification of reference gene primers within the assay. To quantify the absolute abundance of each unique TCRbeta CDR3 rearrangement, sequence reads were collapsed and filtered. For each sample, productive Simpson clonality was calculated by taking the square root of Simpson's diversity index across productive rearrangements. In TCRdb, the immuneACCESS table is reduced to in-frame sequences with V and J assigned. These tables do not hold every clone; where another copy was compared, an unresolved V gene accounts for under half, and the others remain unexplained. D and trimming come from the DNA, and the V and J calls and clone size come from that table. For this sample there are about 220,000 clones; 80% to 85% appear just once. The ten largest clonotypes hold approximately 2.5% of the sample.

Each collaborating institution followed its own protocols to collect whole blood in K2EDTA tubes. For TCRbeta analysis, collaborators shipped samples in one of three forms: frozen whole blood, isolated PBMCs, or DNA extracted from either of those sample types. This record belongs to a study of blood T cell repertoires in COVID-19 (dated by TCRdb to about 2020). In the study overall: Samples from collaborators originated in the United States, Italy and Spain and spanned both the acute and convalescent phases of COVID-19. Deeply sampled blood TCRbeta repertoires from subjects exposed to, actively infected with, or recovered from COVID-19 were included in the dataset. The prospective study material was composed of cDNA or gDNA derived from T cells, B-cell-depleted T cells, or PBMCs. Samples came from the ongoing ImmuneRACE study (first 160 participants) plus 1,254 subjects from 6 global collaborators. The sample metadata nearly always contained a de-identified subject ID, COVID-19 status, age in years and sex. The repertoires were released in a freely available public database intended as a resource for research on the immune response to SARS-CoV-2. HLA class I and class II types, where available, came from metadata supplied by the sample provider rather than from assay-based typing.

Points the paper makes about the study in general: The quantity of clinical and demographic metadata differed by source and by participant and was supplied without curation.

From the cysteine through the phenylalanine, the CDR3 covers 17 amino acids. The entry retains the CDR3 DNA only, 51 bases that are in frame from base 1. Taken from the germline V gene, the CDR1 and CDR2 loops are SGHTA and FQGNSA. V has 2 bases trimmed and J has 3 bases trimmed; junction bases matching no gene number 9. The chain was built from TRBV7-2 and TRBJ1-4, with TRBD1 identical over 7 junction bases. The sequenced material came from peripheral blood. The sequence derives from a woman aged 55-70 years with acute or convalescent COVID-19. The DNA reads as follows: TGTGCCAGCAGCTTAACAGGGGATGGGTTTGCTAATGAAAAACTGTTTTTT. Translation gives CASSLTGDGFANEKLFF.